This entry features one T cell receptor (beta chain) sequence. This entry is derived from a study of blood T cell repertoires in COVID-19. Across the whole study: Some COVID-19 samples were acute and others convalescent; all came from the United States, Italy and Spain. T cells, B-cell-depleted T cells, or PBMCs provided the cDNA or gDNA that served as material.

Original data processing: For nucleated cells, counts were estimated from reference gene primer amplification. Profiled with immunoSEQ multiplex PCR; TCRdb holds only in-frame clones, not every one. That table is the source of V, J and clone size, and D and trimming were worked out from the DNA. Here the sample spans roughly 150,000 clones, around 87% being singletons. Trimming cost V 1 base and J 0 bases; bases outside gene matches: 11. The CDR3 is made up of 18 amino acids. Germline CDR1 reads GTSNPN; CDR2 reads SVGIG (reference sequence). The chain couples TRBV30 to TRBJ1-4; 7 bases are a match to TRBD1. The TCR sequence derives from a woman between 40 and 50 years old with acute or convalescent COVID-19. Material for sequencing was peripheral blood. CDR3 in DNA: TGTGCCTGGAGTGGAGACAGGGATTACTTTGCAACTAATGAAAAACTGTTTTTT. Translated, it gives CAWSGDRDYFATNEKLFF.